This T cell receptor (beta chain) was sequenced for a study of shared clonotypes between healthy human individuals. Method: immunoSEQ multiplex PCR; TCRdb's copy keeps in-frame clones and lacks some. Seen here are around 2.1 million clones, 93% observed once, and the top ten hold under 2%. The germline CDR1 and CDR2 sequences are SGHDT and YYEEEE. This CDR3 has 11 residues. The V end was cut by 2 bases, the J end by 8 bases, with 5 bases between. Findings of the study overall: Among a few donors, about 5% of naive CD4 clonotypes were found in common.

CD8 cells classed as naive were CD45RO-negative and positively selected for CCR7, excluding terminally differentiated effector memory CD45RA+ cells. As concerns this clone: Its cognate antigen is unknown. This sample includes further DNA sequences coding for the same CDR3.

This chain uses TRBV5-6 with TRBJ2-1; no clear D. This receptor was taken from a man aged 18-30 years in good health. Some clones in this sample may be carry-over from other donors' samples. Sequences were obtained from naive CD8+ T cells from PBMCs. CDR3: CASSLSHEQFF. DNA of the CDR3: TGTGCCAGCAGCTTATCCCATGAGCAGTTCTTC.